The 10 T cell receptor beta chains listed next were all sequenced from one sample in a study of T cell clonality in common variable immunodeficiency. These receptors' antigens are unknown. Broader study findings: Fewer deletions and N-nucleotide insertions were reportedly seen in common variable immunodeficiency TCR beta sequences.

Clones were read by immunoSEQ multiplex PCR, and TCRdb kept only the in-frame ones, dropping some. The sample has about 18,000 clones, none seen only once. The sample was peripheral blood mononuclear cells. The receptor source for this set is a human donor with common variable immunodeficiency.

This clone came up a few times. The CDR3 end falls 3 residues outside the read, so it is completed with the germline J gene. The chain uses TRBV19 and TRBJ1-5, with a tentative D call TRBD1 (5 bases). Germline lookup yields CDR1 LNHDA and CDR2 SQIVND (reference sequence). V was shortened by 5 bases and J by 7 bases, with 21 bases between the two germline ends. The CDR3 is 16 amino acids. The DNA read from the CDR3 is TGTGCCAGTAGTCCCCTTTTCAGCCAGGGATGGCAGCCC. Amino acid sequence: CASSPLFSQGWQP. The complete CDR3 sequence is CASSPLFSQGWQPQHF.

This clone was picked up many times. CDR3 DNA (partial): TGTGCCAGCAGATTATCCGGGACAGGGACCTACGAG. Translating gives CASRLSGTGTYE. The full CDR3 is CASRLSGTGTYEQYF. This rearrangement joins TRBV12-3 or TRBV12-4 to TRBJ2-7, with 9 positions matching TRBD1. The read ends 3 residues early relative to the CDR3; the germline J gene fills the gap. J lost 2 bases, V lost 6 bases, and 8 bases had no gene match. The CDR3 spans 15 residues.

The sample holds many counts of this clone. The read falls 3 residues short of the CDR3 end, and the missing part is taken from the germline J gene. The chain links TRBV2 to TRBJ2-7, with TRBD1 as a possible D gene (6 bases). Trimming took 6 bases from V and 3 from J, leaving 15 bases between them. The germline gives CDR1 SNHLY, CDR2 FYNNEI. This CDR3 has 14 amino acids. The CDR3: CASRLTGLSYEQYF. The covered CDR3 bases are TGTGCCAGCAGATTGACAGGATTGAGCTACGAG.

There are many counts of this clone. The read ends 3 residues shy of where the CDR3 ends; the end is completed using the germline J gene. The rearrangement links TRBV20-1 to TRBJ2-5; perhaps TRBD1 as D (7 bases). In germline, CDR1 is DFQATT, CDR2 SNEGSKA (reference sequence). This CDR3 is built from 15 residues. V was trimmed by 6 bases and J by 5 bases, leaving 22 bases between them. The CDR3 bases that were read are TGCAGTGCCCACAGGGGTAGCGGAGCCTGGGAGACC. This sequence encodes CSAHRGSGAWET. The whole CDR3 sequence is CSAHRGSGAWETQYF.

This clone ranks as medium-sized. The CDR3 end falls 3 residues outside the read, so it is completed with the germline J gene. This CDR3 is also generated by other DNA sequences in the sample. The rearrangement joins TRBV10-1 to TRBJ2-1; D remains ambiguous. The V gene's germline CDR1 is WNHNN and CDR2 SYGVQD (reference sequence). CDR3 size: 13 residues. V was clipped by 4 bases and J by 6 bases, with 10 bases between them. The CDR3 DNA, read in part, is TGCGCCAGCAGTGGAGGTCATCTCAATGAG. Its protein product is CASSGGHLNE. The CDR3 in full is CASSGGHLNEQFF.

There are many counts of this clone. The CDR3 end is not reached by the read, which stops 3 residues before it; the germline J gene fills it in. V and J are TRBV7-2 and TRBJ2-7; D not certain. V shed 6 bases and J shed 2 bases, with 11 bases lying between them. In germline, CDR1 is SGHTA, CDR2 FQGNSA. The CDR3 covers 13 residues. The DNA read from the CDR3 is TGTGCCAGCAGTGGGCCCCCCACCTACGAG. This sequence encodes CASSGPPTYE. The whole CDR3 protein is CASSGPPTYEQYF. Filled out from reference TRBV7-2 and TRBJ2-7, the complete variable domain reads GAGVSQSPSNKVTEKGKDVELRCDPISGHTALYWYRQSLGQGLEFLIYFQGNSAPDKSGLPSDRFSAERTGGSVSTLTIQRTQQEDSAVYLCASSGPPTYEQYFGPGTRLTVT.

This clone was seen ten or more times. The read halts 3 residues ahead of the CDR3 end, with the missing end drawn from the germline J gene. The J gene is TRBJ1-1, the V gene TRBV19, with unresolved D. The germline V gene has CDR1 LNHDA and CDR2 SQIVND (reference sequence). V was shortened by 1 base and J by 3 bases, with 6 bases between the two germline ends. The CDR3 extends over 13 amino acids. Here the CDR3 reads CASSIGQYTEAFF. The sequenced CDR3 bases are TGTGCCAGTAGTATAGGACAATACACTGAA.

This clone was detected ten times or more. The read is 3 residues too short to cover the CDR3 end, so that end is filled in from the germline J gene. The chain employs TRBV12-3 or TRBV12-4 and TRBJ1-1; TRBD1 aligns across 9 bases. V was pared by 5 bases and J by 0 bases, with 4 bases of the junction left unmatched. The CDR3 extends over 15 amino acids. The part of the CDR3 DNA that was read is TGTGCCAGCAGTCCGGGACAGGGATTGAACACTGAA. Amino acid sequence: CASSPGQGLNTE. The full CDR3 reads CASSPGQGLNTEAFF.

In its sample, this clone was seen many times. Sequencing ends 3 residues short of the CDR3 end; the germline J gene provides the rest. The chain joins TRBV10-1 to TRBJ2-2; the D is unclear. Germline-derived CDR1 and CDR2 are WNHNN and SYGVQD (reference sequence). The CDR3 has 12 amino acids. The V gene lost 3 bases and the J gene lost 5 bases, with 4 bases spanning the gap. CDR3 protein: CASSDLTGELFF. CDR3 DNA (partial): TGCGCCAGCAGTGATTTAACCGGGGAG.

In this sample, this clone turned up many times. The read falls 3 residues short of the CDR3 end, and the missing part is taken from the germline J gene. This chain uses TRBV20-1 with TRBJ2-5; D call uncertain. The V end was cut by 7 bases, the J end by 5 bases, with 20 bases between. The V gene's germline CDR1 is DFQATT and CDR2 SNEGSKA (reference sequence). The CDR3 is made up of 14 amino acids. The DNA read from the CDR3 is TGCAGTGGACCCAGGATCGACCAAGGGGAGACC. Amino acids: CSGPRIDQGET. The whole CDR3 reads CSGPRIDQGETQYF.